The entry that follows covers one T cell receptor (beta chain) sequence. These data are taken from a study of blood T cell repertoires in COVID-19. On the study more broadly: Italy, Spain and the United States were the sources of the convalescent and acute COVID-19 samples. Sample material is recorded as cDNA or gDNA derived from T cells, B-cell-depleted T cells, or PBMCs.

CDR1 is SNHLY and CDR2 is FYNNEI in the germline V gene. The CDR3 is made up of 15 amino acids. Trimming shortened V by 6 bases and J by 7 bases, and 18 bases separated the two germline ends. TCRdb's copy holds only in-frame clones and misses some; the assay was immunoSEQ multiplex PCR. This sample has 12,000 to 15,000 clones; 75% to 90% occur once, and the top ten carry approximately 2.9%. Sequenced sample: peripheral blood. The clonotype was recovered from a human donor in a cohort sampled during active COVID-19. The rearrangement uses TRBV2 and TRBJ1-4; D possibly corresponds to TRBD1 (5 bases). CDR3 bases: TGTGCCAGCAGCGGACACACAGGCCGGGCTGAAAAACTGTTTTTT. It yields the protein CASSGHTGRAEKLFF.